This TCR beta chain was found in a study of OX40 agonist ivuxolimab in advanced cancers. The V end was cut by 4 bases, the J end by 5 bases, with 14 bases between. The CDR3 extends over 14 amino acids. Germline lookup yields CDR1 MNHEY and CDR2 SMNVEV (reference sequence). Generated by immunoSEQ multiplex PCR, the TCRdb table keeps only in-frame clones and is missing some. The table records 45,000 to 60,000 clones, approximately 80% of them present only once. This clone was detected a few times. This chain links TRBV27 with TRBJ1-1, with D unresolved. This specimen consisted of CD4+ or CD8+ T cells sorted from blood, obtained in a trial of the OX40 agonist ivuxolimab. The origin of this receptor is an adult with an advanced solid tumor such as melanoma, head and neck, liver or kidney cancer. The CDR3 spells CASSSPGLGTEAFF. The CDR3 nucleotides read TGTGCCAGCAGTTCCCCAGGTTTGGGGACTGAAGCTTTCTTT.